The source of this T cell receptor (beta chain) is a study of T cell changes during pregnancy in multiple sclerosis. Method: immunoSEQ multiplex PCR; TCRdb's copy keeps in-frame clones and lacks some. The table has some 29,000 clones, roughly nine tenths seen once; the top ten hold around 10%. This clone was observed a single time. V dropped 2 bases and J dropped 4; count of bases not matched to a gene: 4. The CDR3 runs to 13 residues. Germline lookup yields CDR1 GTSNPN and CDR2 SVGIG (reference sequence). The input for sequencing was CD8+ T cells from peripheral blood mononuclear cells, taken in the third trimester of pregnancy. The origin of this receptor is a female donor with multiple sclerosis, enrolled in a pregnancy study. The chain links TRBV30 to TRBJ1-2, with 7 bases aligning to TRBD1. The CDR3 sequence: CAWSLDRVYGYTF. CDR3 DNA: TGTGCCTGGAGTCTTGACAGGGTCTATGGCTACACCTTC.